The entry that follows covers one T cell receptor beta chain sequence. The CDR3 covers 17 residues. V lost 5 bases to trimming and J lost 2 bases; unmatched junction nucleotides: 11. In germline, CDR1 is SGHRS, CDR2 YFSETQ. This record comes from a study of control samples from healthy donors and cancer patients. Some clones are missing from TCRdb's copy, which holds only in-frame ones; the method was immunoSEQ multiplex PCR. The profile shows roughly 95,000 clones, just over 85% of them singletons. Sequenced sample: blood. The chain uses TRBV5-1 and TRBJ2-5; 11 bases match TRBD2. The TCR comes from a man in his thirties or forties in good health. Here the CDR3 DNA reads TGCGCCAGCAGGGATCTAGCGGGAGGTATAACACAAGAGACCCAGTACTTC. It encodes CASRDLAGGITQETQYF. The variable domain in full, with the rest retrieved from reference TRBV5-1 and TRBJ2-5, is KAGVTQTPRYLIKTRGQQVTLSCSPISGHRSVSWYQQTPGQGLQFLFEYFSETQRNKGNFPGRFSGRQFSNSRSEMNVSTLELGDSALYLCASRDLAGGITQETQYFGPGTRLLVL.